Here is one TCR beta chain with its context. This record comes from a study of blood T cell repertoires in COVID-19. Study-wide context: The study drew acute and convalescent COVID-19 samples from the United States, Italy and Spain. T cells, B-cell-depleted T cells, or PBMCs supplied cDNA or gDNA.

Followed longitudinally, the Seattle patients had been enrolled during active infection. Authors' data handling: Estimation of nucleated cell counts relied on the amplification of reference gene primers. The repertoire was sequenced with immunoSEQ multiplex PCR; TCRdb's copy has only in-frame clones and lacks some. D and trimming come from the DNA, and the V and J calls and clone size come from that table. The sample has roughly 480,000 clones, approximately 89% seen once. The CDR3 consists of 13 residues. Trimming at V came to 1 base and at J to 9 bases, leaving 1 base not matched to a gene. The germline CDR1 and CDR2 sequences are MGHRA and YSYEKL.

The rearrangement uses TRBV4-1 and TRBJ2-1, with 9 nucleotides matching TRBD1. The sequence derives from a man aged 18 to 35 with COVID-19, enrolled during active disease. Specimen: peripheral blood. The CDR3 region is CASSQVGQGEQFF. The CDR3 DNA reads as TGCGCCAGCAGCCAAGTGGGACAGGGTGAGCAGTTCTTC.